The source of this T cell receptor beta chain is a study of lymphopenia after photon versus proton radiotherapy. CDR3 length equals 13 residues. The germline V gene has CDR1 LNHDA and CDR2 SQIVND (reference sequence). Trimming removed 5 bases from V and 0 bases from J, with 8 bases in between. The repertoire was sequenced with immunoSEQ multiplex PCR; TCRdb's copy has only in-frame clones and lacks some. The sample has 150,000 to 200,000 clones, about nine tenths seen once. The clonotype originates from a man aged 50-59 years with gastric cancer. Sequenced material: peripheral blood, taken from a patient treated with photon-based radiotherapy. The gene calls are TRBV19 and TRBJ2-7, with D possibly matching TRBD1 (5 bases). The CDR3 is CASSDRNSYEQYF. The DNA of the CDR3 is TGTGCCAGTAGTGACAGAAACTCCTACGAGCAGTACTTC.